The 20 T cell receptor beta chains below all came from one sample that was sequenced in a study of technical replicates of blood from a handful of donors. TCRdb's table, derived via immunoSEQ multiplex PCR, lists solely in-frame clones and lacks some. The table includes about 81,000 clones, 90% to 97% detected once. The sequencing input was T cells isolated from PBMCs. Source of these receptors: a human donor in good health.

The chain recombines TRBV2 with TRBJ2-7, with D perhaps TRBD1 (5 bases). In germline, CDR1 is SNHLY, CDR2 FYNNEI. Trimming took 6 bases from V and 7 from J, leaving 13 bases between them. The CDR3 loop spans 12 amino acids. The CDR3 bases are TGTGCCAGCAGCGTGGACACTGGGGAGCAGTACTTC. It encodes CASSVDTGEQYF. The full variable domain, rest sourced from reference TRBV2 and TRBJ2-7, is EPEVTQTPSHQVTQMGQEVILRCVPISNHLYFYWYRQILGQKVEFLVSFYNNEISEKSEIFDDQFSVERPDGSNFTLKIRSTKLEDSAMYFCASSVDTGEQYFGPGTRLTVT.

The rearrangement links TRBV6-5 to TRBJ2-2, with D perhaps TRBD2 (6 bases). From germline, CDR1 is MNHEY and CDR2 SVGAGI. The CDR3 extends over 12 amino acids. V shed 6 bases and J shed 6 bases, with 8 bases lying between them. CDR3 in DNA: TGTGCCAGCAGAGGAGGGGCCGGGGAGCTGTTTTTT. This encodes CASRGGAGELFF.

This chain uses TRBV25-1 with TRBJ2-7; 7 bases agree with TRBD2. Trimming at V came to 4 bases and at J to 2 bases, leaving 2 bases not matched to a gene. Germline CDR1 reads MGHDK; CDR2 reads SYGVNS. This CDR3 has 13 residues. The CDR3 here is CASSAAGAYEQYF. In nucleotides, the CDR3 is TGTGCCAGCAGTGCTGCGGGGGCCTACGAGCAGTACTTC.

V and J are TRBV5-4 and TRBJ2-7; D possibly corresponds to TRBD1 (5 bases). CDR3 size: 14 residues. Germline CDR1 and CDR2: SGHNT and YYREEE (reference sequence). Trimming took 2 bases from V and 0 from J, leaving 9 bases between them. The CDR3 loop is CASSFEQDSYEQYF. The DNA for the CDR3 is TGTGCCAGCAGCTTCGAACAGGACTCCTACGAGCAGTACTTC.

With regard to this clone: The same CDR3 also results from other DNA sequences found in this sample. The V and J genes are TRBV28 and TRBJ2-7; TRBD2 aligns across 12 bases. The junction had 1 base not matched to a gene; V was cut back by 6 bases and J by 4 bases. The germline CDR1 and CDR2 sequences are MDHEN and SYDVKM. The CDR3 has 13 amino acids. CDR3 sequence reads: CASRTSGSYEQYF. Written as DNA, the CDR3 is TGTGCCAGCAGGACTAGCGGGAGTTACGAGCAGTACTTC.

V and J are TRBV13 and TRBJ2-7; a weak D match, TRBD1 (5 bases). Between the trimmed V and J ends, which lost 5 bases and 5 bases, there was a span of 16 bases. CDR3 size: 14 residues. Per germline, CDR1 PRHDT and CDR2 FYEKMQ (reference sequence). As DNA, the CDR3 is TGTGCCAGCAGCCCCGACGGAGTAGGGGACGAGCAGTACTTC. Its translation is CASSPDGVGDEQYF.

V is TRBV5-1 and J is TRBJ2-7; a weak D match, TRBD2 (5 bases). Germline CDR1 is SGHRS and CDR2 is YFSETQ. V dropped 5 bases and J dropped 7 bases, with 10 bases sitting between them. CDR3 length: 11 amino acids. The CDR3 nucleotides read TGCGCCAGCAGGGACTCGTGGGAGCAGTACTTC. This translates into CASRDSWEQYF.

V is TRBV6-1 and J is TRBJ1-5; 10 positions agree with TRBD1. CDR1 and CDR2 (germline): MNHNS, SASEGT. Trimming removed 4 bases from V and 9 bases from J; junction bases left unmatched: 15. CDR3 size: 17 residues. The DNA of the CDR3 is TGTGCCAGCAGTGGAATGTCCGGGACAGGGGTGTATTGGCCCCAGCATTTT. This codes for CASSGMSGTGVYWPQHF.

V is TRBV4-1 and J is TRBJ2-2; 8 nucleotides line up with TRBD1. Trimming cost V 4 bases and J 3 bases; bases outside gene matches: 16. CDR1 and CDR2 from the germline V gene are MGHRA and YSYEKL. The CDR3 is 19 residues long. In DNA form, the CDR3 reads TGCGCCAGCAGCCCGGTTTCCGAGACAGGGGTCGGGTACACCGGGGAGCTGTTTTTT. Protein product: CASSPVSETGVGYTGELFF.

The V gene is TRBV9, the J gene TRBJ2-7; the D gene is possibly TRBD2 (6 bases). The CDR3 runs 14 residues. Germline V gene sequence: CDR1 SGDLS, CDR2 YYNGEE. The germline V and J ends were trimmed by 3 bases and 0 bases, with 10 bases remaining between them. The CDR3 DNA follows: TGTGCCAGCAGCGGAAGGGACTCCTCCTACGAGCAGTACTTC. Amino acids: CASSGRDSSYEQYF.

The rearrangement uses TRBV5-1 and TRBJ2-7, with 7 bases aligning to TRBD1. The germline CDR1 and CDR2 sequences are SGHRS and YFSETQ. V was clipped by 5 bases and J by 4 bases; unmatched bases: 12. This CDR3 contains 15 residues. The CDR3 is CASRPRQGSVYEQYF. In nucleotides, the CDR3 is TGCGCCAGCAGACCTAGACAGGGTAGCGTTTACGAGCAGTACTTC.

The rearrangement uses TRBV4-1 and TRBJ1-1, with unresolved D. CDR3 length: 13 amino acids. Germline V gene lookup returns CDR1 MGHRA and CDR2 YSYEKL. V gave up 1 base and J gave up 5 bases, with 8 bases separating them. The CDR3 sequence: CASSQGGYTEAFF. The CDR3, as DNA: TGCGCCAGCAGCCAAGGAGGGTATACTGAAGCTTTCTTT.

This clone was seen once. This chain links TRBV28 with TRBJ1-1; 7 bases are shared with TRBD1. Germline V lookup: CDR1 MDHEN, CDR2 SYDVKM. V dropped 2 bases and J dropped 0; count of bases not matched to a gene: 3. This CDR3 is built from 15 residues. CDR3 loop: CASSLTGTVNTEAFF. CDR3 DNA: TGTGCCAGCAGTTTAACAGGGACAGTGAACACTGAAGCTTTCTTT.

V gene TRBV2 combines with J gene TRBJ2-3, with D maybe TRBD1 (5 bases). Trimming pared 4 bases from V and 3 bases from J, leaving 11 bases between. The CDR3 runs 14 residues. Germline lookup yields CDR1 SNHLY and CDR2 FYNNEI. For the CDR3, the DNA is TGTGCCAGCAGTGTCAGGGCCAAGACAGATACGCAGTATTTT. Translating it yields CASSVRAKTDTQYF.

The chain recombines TRBV11-3 with TRBJ1-1; TRBD1 matches at 7 bases. The CDR3 loop spans 15 amino acids. The germline CDR1 and CDR2 sequences are SGHNT and YENEEA. V was clipped by 5 bases and J by 4 bases; unmatched bases: 10. The CDR3 here is CASSGTGVEGTEAFF. The CDR3 region has the DNA TGTGCCAGCAGCGGAACAGGGGTAGAGGGCACTGAAGCTTTCTTT.

The rearrangement links TRBV28 to TRBJ2-3, with TRBD1 matching over 9 bases. J was trimmed by 4 bases and V by 3 bases; bases with no gene match: 8. The CDR3 loop spans 16 amino acids. Germline V gene lookup returns CDR1 MDHEN and CDR2 SYDVKM. The CDR3, as DNA: TGTGCCAGCAGTTTGTGGCAACAGGGGGCCGCAGATACGCAGTATTTT. This gives the protein CASSLWQQGAADTQYF.

This clone has just one count. CDR3 nucleotides: TGCGCCAGCAGCCTGGGGACTAGCGGGAGGCAGTTCTTTTCCTACGAGCAGTACTTC. Translating it yields CASSLGTSGRQFFSYEQYF. The V and J genes are TRBV5-1 and TRBJ2-7; TRBD2 agrees at 15 bases. Germline V lookup: CDR1 SGHRS, CDR2 YFSETQ. The CDR3 covers 19 residues. V lost 4 bases and J lost 1; bases outside the gene matches: 12.

V and J are TRBV4-1 and TRBJ2-1; the match to TRBD2 covers 10 bases. The V segment lost 5 bases and the J segment 8 bases; nucleotides outside the gene matches: 9. This CDR3 is 15 amino acids long. Germline CDR1 and CDR2: MGHRA and YSYEKL. The CDR3 region is CASSNKRGGLDEQFF. The CDR3 region has the DNA TGCGCCAGCAGCAATAAGCGGGGGGGCCTCGATGAGCAGTTCTTC.

J is TRBJ1-1 and V is TRBV7-8; weak D call: TRBD1 (6 bases). There are 17 residues in the CDR3. V was clipped by 2 bases and J by 3 bases, with 19 bases between them. Germline CDR1 reads SGHVS; CDR2 reads FQNEAQ. The chain's CDR3 is CASSLYGGASEDTEAFF. For the CDR3, the DNA is TGTGCCAGCAGCTTATATGGGGGGGCCAGTGAGGACACTGAAGCTTTCTTT.

V and J are TRBV7-2 and TRBJ2-7; 8 bases agree with TRBD2. Per germline, CDR1 SGHTA and CDR2 FQGNSA. The CDR3 has 15 residues. The J segment lost 4 bases and the V segment lost 6 bases, leaving 11 bases of the junction unmatched. The CDR3 sequence is CASSYQVAGPYEQYF. DNA for the CDR3: TGTGCCAGCAGTTATCAGGTAGCGGGGCCGTACGAGCAGTACTTC.